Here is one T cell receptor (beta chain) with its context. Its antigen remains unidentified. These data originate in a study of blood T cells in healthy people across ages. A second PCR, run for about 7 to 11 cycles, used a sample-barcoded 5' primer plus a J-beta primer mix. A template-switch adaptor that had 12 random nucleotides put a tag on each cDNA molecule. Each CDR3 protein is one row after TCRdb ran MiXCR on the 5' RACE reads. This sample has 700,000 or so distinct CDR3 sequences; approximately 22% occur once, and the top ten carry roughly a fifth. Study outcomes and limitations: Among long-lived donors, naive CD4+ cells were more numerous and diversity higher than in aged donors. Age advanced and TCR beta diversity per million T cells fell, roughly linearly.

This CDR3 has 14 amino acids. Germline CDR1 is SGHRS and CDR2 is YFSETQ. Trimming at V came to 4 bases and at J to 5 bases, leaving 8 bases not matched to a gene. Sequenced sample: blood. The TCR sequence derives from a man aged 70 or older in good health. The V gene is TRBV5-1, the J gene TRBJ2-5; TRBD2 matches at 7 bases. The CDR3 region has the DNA TGCGCCAGCAGCCACCTACTAGCGACGGAGACCCAGTACTTC. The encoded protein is CASSHLLATETQYF.